These T cell receptor beta chains were read from a single sample in a study of cytotoxic CD8 clonotypes in ibrutinib-treated CLL. TCRdb keeps only in-frame clones here, not all; method: immunoSEQ multiplex PCR. The sample has tens of thousands of clones, around 55% seen once. This sample comprised PBMCs, obtained after 24 months of ibrutinib treatment. All receptors come from a human donor with chronic lymphocytic leukemia. Both conserved end residues are part of each CDR3. D genes are given only for firm matches. The listing skips clone size in some rows; elsewhere it reads once, few, many or a size class.

V: TRBV6-1
J: TRBJ1-4
size: NA
D: NA
DNA: TGTGCCAGCAGTCTCCAGGGGAATCCTAATGAAAAACTGTTTTTT
CDR3: CASSLQGNPNEKLFF

V: TRBV27
J: TRBJ2-1
size: NA
D: NA
DNA: TGTGCCAGCAGTTCTTCAAGAGTGGGGAAGAATGAGCAGTTCTTC
CDR3: CASSSSRVGKNEQFF

V: TRBV6-1
J: TRBJ1-5
size: once
D: NA
DNA: TGTGCCAGCAGTGACCTCCATACGGACAGCTGGCAGCCCCAGCATTTT
CDR3: CASSDLHTDSWQPQHF

V: TRBV29-1
J: TRBJ2-1
size: NA
D: NA
DNA: TGCAGCGTTGAAGGGACGGAAAGCTCCTACAATGAGCAGTTCTTC
CDR3: CSVEGTESSYNEQFF

V: TRBV4-1
J: TRBJ2-5
size: many
D: NA
DNA: TGCGCCAGCAGCCAAGCACCGGGGGCGGTTGAGACCCAGTACTTC
CDR3: CASSQAPGAVETQYF

V: TRBV19
J: TRBJ2-1
size: once
D: NA
DNA: TGTGCCAGTAGTATCTCTCGGAGCTACAATGAGCAGTTCTTC
CDR3: CASSISRSYNEQFF

V: TRBV18
J: TRBJ2-5
size: NA
D: NA
DNA: TGTGCCAGCTCACCACTTCCAGCGTTGGAGACCCAGTACTTC
CDR3: CASSPLPALETQYF

V: TRBV4-1
J: TRBJ2-2
size: many
D: NA
DNA: TGCGCCAGCAGGGCCCAATGGGCGGACACCGGGGAGCTGTTTTTT
CDR3: CASRAQWADTGELFF

V: TRBV25-1
J: TRBJ1-5
size: NA
D: NA
DNA: TGTGCCAGCAGTGAGGGAGGGGGACCTTATCAGCCCCAGCATTTT
CDR3: CASSEGGGPYQPQHF

V: TRBV6-6
J: TRBJ2-5
size: few
D: TRBD1
DNA: TGTGCCAGCAGTTACCCTCGACAGGGGATGAAGACCCAGTACTTC
CDR3: CASSYPRQGMKTQYF

V: TRBV4-1
J: TRBJ1-5
size: NA
D: NA
DNA: TGCGCCAGCAGCCAAGATCATCTGGATCAGCCCCAGCATTTT
CDR3: CASSQDHLDQPQHF

V: TRBV7-9
J: TRBJ1-1
size: few
D: NA
DNA: TGTGCCAGCAGCCCGAGGACCGGAATCCCGGCGTATCCCCACTTT
CDR3: CASSPRTGIPAYPHF

V: TRBV7-6
J: TRBJ2-3
size: once
D: NA
DNA: TGTGCCAGCAGCCCGGTCGGGTGGGGGATAGGGGATACGCAGTATTTT
CDR3: CASSPVGWGIGDTQYF

V: TRBV5-1
J: TRBJ2-3
size: NA
D: TRBD2
DNA: TGCGCCAGCAGCAGCCTAGCGGGAGGGTTTACAGATACGCAGTATTTT
CDR3: CASSSLAGGFTDTQYF

V: TRBV28
J: TRBJ1-5
size: NA
D: NA
DNA: TGTGCCAGCAGTGAAACGGGAGAAGGGCCTCATCAGCCCCAGCATTTT
CDR3: CASSETGEGPHQPQHF

V: TRBV7-9
J: TRBJ1-1
size: NA
D: NA
DNA: TGTGCCAGCACTCAAGGGGGGAACACTGAAGCTTTCTTT
CDR3: CASTQGGNTEAFF

V: TRBV29-1
J: TRBJ2-1
size: many
D: NA
DNA: TGCAGCGTTCCAAGGGGGGGGAATGAGCAGTTCTTC
CDR3: CSVPRGGNEQFF

V: TRBV28
J: TRBJ1-5
size: few
D: NA
DNA: TGTGCCAGCCACGTCAGGGCCGGCAATCAGCCCCAGCATTTT
CDR3: CASHVRAGNQPQHF

V: TRBV5-6
J: TRBJ2-5
size: few
D: NA
DNA: TGTGCCAGCAGCTTGGGGTGGGGTGAGGAGACCCAGTACTTC
CDR3: CASSLGWGEETQYF

V: TRBV2
J: TRBJ2-2
size: NA
D: NA
DNA: TGTGCCAGCATCCGGGGGGCGCTCACCGGGGAGCTGTTTTTT
CDR3: CASIRGALTGELFF

V: TRBV18
J: TRBJ2-2
size: NA
D: NA
DNA: TGTGCCAGCTCACCCGGACGGGGGAACACCGGGGAGCTGTTTTTT
CDR3: CASSPGRGNTGELFF

V: TRBV27
J: TRBJ2-1
size: NA
D: NA
DNA: TGTGCCAGCAGTTTAGCCCGGGATCGGGGCTACAATGAGCAGTTCTTC
CDR3: CASSLARDRGYNEQFF

V: TRBV5-4
J: TRBJ2-3
size: NA
D: NA
DNA: TGTGCCAGCAGCTTAGACCCAGATACGCAGTATTTT
CDR3: CASSLDPDTQYF

V: TRBV12-5
J: TRBJ2-2
size: NA
D: TRBD1
DNA: TGTGCTAGTGGTTTGGTAGTAGGGACAGGCCCCGGGGAGCTGTTTTTT
CDR3: CASGLVVGTGPGELFF

V: TRBV27
J: TRBJ1-1
size: few
D: TRBD1
DNA: TGTGCCAGCAGATTTACAGGGGGCTTGGCTTTCTTT
CDR3: CASRFTGGLAFF

V: TRBV6-4
J: TRBJ1-1
size: NA
D: NA
DNA: TGTGCCAGCAGTGCCAAGTTGAACACTGAAGCTTTCTTT
CDR3: CASSAKLNTEAFF

V: TRBV5-4
J: TRBJ1-1
size: once
D: TRBD1
DNA: TGTGCCAGCAACCCGGGACAGGGGGGAACTGAAGCTTTCTTT
CDR3: CASNPGQGGTEAFF

V: TRBV30
J: TRBJ1-2
size: few
D: NA
DNA: TGTGCCTGGAGTGCCGCCCAGGCCTACACCTTC
CDR3: CAWSAAQAYTF

V: TRBV5-1
J: TRBJ2-3
size: NA
D: NA
DNA: TGCGCCAGCAGCTTAAAGGGTTCAGATACGCAGTATTTT
CDR3: CASSLKGSDTQYF

V: TRBV19
J: TRBJ2-3
size: few
D: NA
DNA: TGTGCCAGTAGTATAGGACGGGTATCCACAGATACGCAGTATTTT
CDR3: CASSIGRVSTDTQYF

V: TRBV10-3
J: TRBJ1-3
size: many
D: NA
DNA: TGTGCCATCAGTGGGACAGGAAACACCATATATTTT
CDR3: CAISGTGNTIYF

V: TRBV7-2
J: TRBJ1-5
size: few
D: NA
DNA: TGTGCCAGCAAAGAGCCCCAGCATTTT
CDR3: CASKEPQHF

V: TRBV11-2
J: TRBJ2-3
size: few
D: NA
DNA: TGTGCCAGCAGCTTGGGTATACTCTCCACGTGGATGCAGTATTTT
CDR3: CASSLGILSTWMQYF

V: TRBV6-5
J: TRBJ1-2
size: many
D: NA
DNA: TGTGCCAGCAGTTTATCCGGGCCCTACTATGGCTACACCTTC
CDR3: CASSLSGPYYGYTF

V: TRBV19
J: TRBJ2-1
size: NA
D: NA
DNA: TGTGCCAGTAGTACTAGCTTAAGCTCCTACAATGAGCAGTTCTTC
CDR3: CASSTSLSSYNEQFF

V: TRBV18
J: TRBJ1-5
size: NA
D: TRBD1
DNA: TGTGCCAGCTCACCGGCGGGACAGAACCTAGATCAGCCCCAGCATTTT
CDR3: CASSPAGQNLDQPQHF